The 9 T cell receptor beta chains listed next were all sequenced from one sample in a study of cytomegalovirus exposure and HLA in healthy donors. 60 Vbeta and 13 Jbeta primers were used in PCR. Sequencing used immunoSEQ multiplex PCR; TCRdb keeps in-frame clones, though not all of them. The table has 80,000 to 95,000 clones, roughly 70% seen once. The specimen sequenced was PBMCs. These receptors all come from a woman between 45 and 65 years old in good health and CMV-seropositive.

This CDR3 reads CASSVEGSEQYF. The DNA of the CDR3 is TGCGCCAGCAGTGTGGAGGGATCCGAGCAGTACTTC. The chain employs TRBV10-1 and TRBJ2-7; D is possibly TRBD2 (6 bases). The germline V gene has CDR1 WNHNN and CDR2 SYGVQD (reference sequence). V was cut by 4 bases and J by 6 bases, with 10 bases left in between. This CDR3 has 12 amino acids.

This clone was seen only a few times. V and J are TRBV7-9 and TRBJ2-7, with a tentative D call TRBD2 (5 bases). Trimming cost V 1 base and J 2 bases, with 15 bases left between them. There are 16 residues in the CDR3. CDR1 is SEHNR and CDR2 is FQNEAQ in the germline V gene (reference sequence). CDR3: CASSLGPPSRTYEQYF. The CDR3 bases are TGTGCCAGCAGCTTAGGTCCGCCTAGCAGAACCTACGAGCAGTACTTC.

This chain connects TRBV2 to TRBJ2-3, with 15 bases aligning to TRBD2. J gave up 0 bases and V 4 bases, and 5 bases lay outside the gene matches. CDR1 is SNHLY, CDR2 FYNNEI, per germline. This CDR3 spans 18 amino acids. The CDR3 protein is CASSVRTSGRVSTDTQYF. As DNA, the CDR3 is TGTGCCAGCAGTGTTCGGACTAGCGGGAGGGTTAGCACAGATACGCAGTATTTT.

The chain has TRBV13 and TRBJ2-7; tentatively, D is TRBD2 (5 bases). This CDR3 region has 15 residues. Trimming left V 1 base short and J 3 bases short, with 13 bases between. Germline assignment: CDR1 PRHDT and CDR2 FYEKMQ (reference sequence). CDR3 DNA sequence: TGTGCCAGCAGCTTAGCACTAGGTTCGATCTACGAGCAGTACTTC. Protein sequence: CASSLALGSIYEQYF. The whole variable domain, remainder taken from reference TRBV13 and TRBJ2-7, is AAGVIQSPRHLIKEKRETATLKCYPIPRHDTVYWYQQGPGQDPQFLISFYEKMQSDKGSIPDRFSAQQFSDYHSELNMSSLELGDSALYFCASSLALGSIYEQYFGPGTRLTVT.

The chain recombines TRBV5-3 with TRBJ2-1; TRBD2 agrees at 8 bases. TRBV5-3 has ORF status, its function being uncertain. Unmatched junction bases numbered 9, after V lost 1 base and J lost 9 bases. The CDR3 spans 15 residues. As DNA, the CDR3 is TGTGCCAGAAGCTTGATGGGACTAGACTTCACTGAGCAGTTCTTC. It codes for CARSLMGLDFTEQFF.

The chain joins TRBV7-2 to TRBJ2-1; D gene uncertain. CDR3 length: 16 amino acids. V was trimmed by 4 bases and J by 5 bases, leaving 18 bases between them. Germline assignment: CDR1 SGHTA and CDR2 FQGNSA. CDR3 bases: TGTGCCAGCAGCTACTATCTGGAAAGACCACACAATGAGCAGTTCTTC. Protein: CASSYYLERPHNEQFF.

The rearrangement joins TRBV7-2 to TRBJ2-3, with D uncertain. Trimming stripped 2 bases from V and 0 bases from J, with 9 bases between. CDR1 and CDR2 (germline): SGHTA, FQGNSA. This CDR3 is built from 15 residues. DNA of the CDR3: TGTGCCAGCAGCTTAATACAGTCTAGCACAGATACGCAGTATTTT. Translated, it gives CASSLIQSSTDTQYF.

The chain links TRBV10-3 to TRBJ2-5, with D perhaps TRBD2 (5 bases). Germline V gives CDR1 ENHRY, CDR2 SYGVKD. V was shortened by 4 bases and J by 3 bases, with 12 bases between the two germline ends. The CDR3 is 14 amino acids. CDR3 DNA: TGTGCCATCAGTGCCCTGCCGGAGGAAGAGACCCAGTACTTC. This sequence encodes CAISALPEEETQYF.

This chain links TRBV5-6 with TRBJ2-1; 13 nucleotides match TRBD2. CDR3 length: 18 residues. After removal of 4 bases from V and 0 bases from J, the junction contained 7 bases not matched to a gene. The germline V gene has CDR1 SGHDT and CDR2 YYEEEE. CDR3 in DNA: TGTGCCAGCAGCGTCCCGGGACTAGCGGGACTCTCCTACAATGAGCAGTTCTTC. This encodes CASSVPGLAGLSYNEQFF.